Here is one T cell receptor (beta chain) with its context. This record belongs to a study of blood T cell repertoires in COVID-19. The length of the CDR3 is 14 residues. Trimming removed 5 bases from V and 2 bases from J, with 12 bases in between. Germline values: CDR1 PRHDT, CDR2 FYEKMQ (reference sequence). Generated by immunoSEQ multiplex PCR, the TCRdb table keeps only in-frame clones and is missing some. The profile shows more than 85,000 clones, about 90% of them singletons. The V gene is TRBV13, the J gene TRBJ1-2, with D hard to call. The receptor was isolated from a human donor in a cohort sampled during active COVID-19. Sequenced input: peripheral blood. The CDR3 loop is CASSPPVGNYGYTF. As DNA, the CDR3 is TGTGCCAGCAGCCCCCCAGTGGGCAACTATGGCTACACCTTC. The full variable domain, with the rest looked up from reference TRBV13 and TRBJ1-2, is AAGVIQSPRHLIKEKRETATLKCYPIPRHDTVYWYQQGPGQDPQFLISFYEKMQSDKGSIPDRFSAQQFSDYHSELNMSSLELGDSALYFCASSPPVGNYGYTFGSGTRLTVV.